Included here is one T cell receptor (beta chain) sequence, with context. In its sample, this clonotype was seen a few times. Its target antigen remains unknown. Within one base of it there is no much larger clone, and no base qualities were kept. The method was PCR. These reads were obtained on an Illumina HiSeq 2500. Molecular barcoding was employed in the preparation of TCR libraries, with unique molecular identifiers being used to normalize TCRbeta repertoire quantification. The public reads were reanalyzed by TCRdb: fastp trimming at Q25, MiXCR alignment, in-frame beta chains only. Every CDR3 protein is listed once, alongside the most common genes and DNA of its rows. The sample table contains about 640,000 distinct CDR3 sequences; only one count was recorded for 10% to 15% of them. Clones ranked in the top ten supply around 2% of the sample. This sample is part of a study of T-cell reconstitution after alpha-beta-depleted transplantation in children (dated by TCRdb to the mid-2010s). Describing the broader study: Using TCR repertoire profiling, the study followed T-cell immune reconstitution in a quantitative way in children after TCRalphabeta/CD19-depleted allogeneic hematopoietic cell transplantation.

The treatment or condition label corresponds to: allogeneic hematopoietic cell transplantation with graft depleted of TCRalphabeta T cells and CD19 B cells. Transplant recipients were children who received TCRalphabeta/CD19-depleted allogeneic hematopoietic cell grafts. On the study overall, not on this receptor specifically: About two months after transplant, the apparently early recovery of alphabetaT-cell counts reportedly depended on just several hundred clones that had expanded rapidly and came from non-depleted graft cells. The high TCRbeta diversity at day 60 in some patients was ascribed to recipient T cells and intrathymic progenitors that had survived conditioning. Over subsequent months, a decline in hyperexpanded clone frequencies was noted, and after one year, T-cell counts and TCRbeta diversity were mostly ascribed to newly produced T cells.

The specimen comprised PBMCs, mostly from graft donor cells, sampled 360 days after TCRalphabeta/CD19-depleted stem cell transplant. This receptor was identified in a male patient younger than 18 who had a stem cell transplant for acute myeloid leukemia, so the T cells may come from the graft donor.

Here the CDR3 is given as CASSLLDGQGLGGELFF. Read as DNA, the sequence is TGTGCCAGCAGCTTATTGGATGGACAGGGGTTAGGCGGGGAGCTGTTTTTT. This chain joins TRBV7-6 to TRBJ2-2, and 9 bases in between align with TRBD1. Trimming removed 2 bases from V and 7 bases from J; the gene matches leave 11 bases unexplained. Spanning cysteine to phenylalanine, the CDR3 consists of 17 amino acids. CDR3 DNA only is kept here, 51 bases in frame from base 1. The CDR1 and CDR2 encoded by the germline V gene are SGHVS and FNYEAQ.